This TCR beta chain is from a study of identical twins. This clonotype was counted between two and nine times. In TCRdb, the 5' RACE reads were re-called with MiXCR into one record per CDR3 protein. The sample lists roughly 770,000 distinct CDR3 sequences, around a sixth occurring once. Germline V gene data show CDR1 as SNHLY and CDR2 as FYNNEI. V lost 6 bases to trimming and J lost 2 bases, with 12 bases between them. The CDR3 is 14 amino acids. Healthy Caucasians were all of the donors. These data also formed part of another study, on T cells expressing NK-cell markers. From that paper: The TCR beta repertoires were obtained from sorted CD3+CD56+NKG2C+, CD3+CD56+NKG2C- and CD3+CD56-NKG2C+ T cells. The CD3+CD56-NKG2C+ fraction of a few donors was likewise dominated by these clonotypes. The study did not resolve the HCMV specificity of expanded NKG2C+ T cell clones.

J is TRBJ2-3 and V is TRBV2; D unclear. The sequence came from a woman between 18 and 29 years old in good health. Input material: PBMCs. The CDR3 sequence is CASSIRRYTDTQYF. CDR3 nucleotide sequence: TGTGCCAGCAGCATCAGACGGTACACAGATACGCAGTATTTT.